This T cell receptor (beta chain) was obtained from a study of blood T cells in healthy people across ages. The overall study: Roughly one uniquely barcoded beta molecule per two T cells was captured. Notes on the study in general: CMV status of donors was not determined, possibly confounding expanded clonotype changes.

Sample-barcoded 5' priming and a J-beta primer mix drove a second PCR of roughly 6 to 12 cycles. TCRdb recomputed calls from the 5' RACE reads with MiXCR, one row per CDR3 protein. The sample shows 450,000 to 700,000 distinct CDR3 sequences, 27% of them seen only once. This clonotype was picked up one time. Its antigen remains unidentified. This CDR3 region has 20 residues. The ends were cut back, 0 bases at V and 3 bases at J, with 24 bases in the middle. Germline V CDR1 and CDR2: SGHTA, FQGNSA. This sequence joins TRBV7-2 and TRBJ2-1, with D maybe TRBD2 (7 bases). The origin of this receptor is a woman in her 70s in good health. Specimen: blood. The CDR3 nucleotides read TGTGCCAGCAGCTTAGCCGGCAAGGGGGGGGCGACCATAAACTACAATGAGCAGTTCTTC. Translation gives CASSLAGKGGATINYNEQFF.